The next 32 T cell receptor beta chains were all read from a single sample in a study of shared clonotypes between healthy human individuals. CD45RO-negative, CCR7-positively selected cells formed the naive CD8 fraction, excluding terminally differentiated effector memory CD45RA+ cells. The method was immunoSEQ multiplex PCR; TCRdb's version includes in-frame clones alone and lacks a portion of them. The data show about 600,000 clones, with more than 95% seen just once and around 0.3% held by the top ten. Material: naive CD8+ T cells sorted from blood. All receptors derive from a man aged 25 to 45 in good health.

This clone was seen only once. The V and J genes are TRBV29-1 and TRBJ2-7, with D perhaps TRBD1 or TRBD2 (5 bases each). Between the trimmed V and J ends, which lost 6 bases and 3 bases, there was a span of 12 bases. Per the germline V gene, CDR1 is SQVTM and CDR2 is ANQGSEA. The CDR3 runs 12 residues. The CDR3 protein is CSVRDGLYEQYF. CDR3 DNA: TGCAGCGTCCGGGACGGACTCTACGAGCAGTACTTC.

The chain carries TRBV7-6 and TRBJ2-1, with a weak D call TRBD1 (5 bases). With 2 bases removed from V and 8 bases from J, the gap between germline ends came to 13 bases. The length of the CDR3 is 14 residues. CDR1 and CDR2 (germline): SGHVS, FNYEAQ. Here the CDR3 reads CASSLTGDPHEQFF. Here the CDR3 DNA reads TGTGCCAGCAGCTTAACAGGAGACCCTCATGAGCAGTTCTTC.

The genes are TRBV7-9 and TRBJ2-7; maybe TRBD2 (5 bases). The V and J ends lost 2 bases and 4 bases respectively, with 12 bases between them. The germline CDR1 and CDR2 sequences are SEHNR and FQNEAQ (reference sequence). This CDR3 has 14 residues. The CDR3 spells CASSLMGAKYEQYF. The CDR3 nucleotides read TGTGCCAGCAGCTTAATGGGAGCGAAATACGAGCAGTACTTC. The whole variable domain, filled in from reference TRBV7-9 and TRBJ2-7, reads DTGVSQNPRHKITKRGQNVTFRCDPISEHNRLYWYRQTLGQGPEFLTYFQNEAQLEKSRLLSDRFSAERPKGSFSTLEIQRTEQGDSAMYLCASSLMGAKYEQYFGPGTRLTVT.

The chain links TRBV7-6 to TRBJ2-1; possibly TRBD1 for D (6 bases). The CDR3 is made up of 18 amino acids. V was pared by 7 bases and J by 1 base, with 23 bases between. CDR1 SGHVS and CDR2 FNYEAQ come from the germline V gene. CDR3 nucleotide sequence: TGTGCCAGCACCCTAGGGGAAGGCGGCAGGGGTTCCTACAATGAGCAGTTCTTC. Amino acid sequence: CASTLGEGGRGSYNEQFF.

CDR3 DNA sequence: TGTGCCAGCAGTGGATTCAGGCACGGATACGAGCAGTACTTC. It is translated as CASSGFRHGYEQYF. The rearrangement joins TRBV6-1 to TRBJ2-7; D gene ambiguous. The CDR3 length is 14 residues. Germline loops: CDR1 MNHNS, CDR2 SASEGT. Trimming took off 4 bases at V and 4 bases at J, with 14 bases between the two ends.

V and J are TRBV10-3 and TRBJ2-2; D may match TRBD1 or TRBD2 (5 bases each). V was pared by 7 bases and J by 0 bases, with 9 bases between. This CDR3 is built from 14 residues. Germline CDR1 reads ENHRY; CDR2 reads SYGVKD. The CDR3 reads CAIKVGPNTGELFF. DNA for the CDR3: TGTGCCATCAAGGTGGGACCGAACACCGGGGAGCTGTTTTTT.

The chain is built from TRBV4-3 and TRBJ2-3; the match to TRBD2 covers 13 bases. With V trimmed by 4 bases and J by 3 bases, 1 base remained unmatched. This CDR3 has 15 amino acids. CDR1 is LGHNA, CDR2 YSLEER, per germline. In DNA form, the CDR3 reads TGCGCCAGCAGCCCGACTAGCGGGAGGACAGATACGCAGTATTTT. Translated: CASSPTSGRTDTQYF.

V usage is TRBV27 and J usage is TRBJ1-2; 7 bases fit TRBD1. The V gene end was trimmed by 5 bases and the J gene end by 5 bases; junction bases not matched to a gene: 8. CDR3 length equals 14 residues. Germline CDR1 is MNHEY and CDR2 is SMNVEV (reference sequence). The CDR3 is CASSRRDRGYGYTF. As DNA, the CDR3 is TGTGCCAGCAGTCGTCGGGACAGAGGTTATGGCTACACCTTC.

The chain has TRBV7-9 and TRBJ2-3; D may correspond to TRBD1 or TRBD2 (5 bases each). From germline, CDR1 is SEHNR and CDR2 FQNEAQ (reference sequence). The CDR3 is 15 residues long. V lost 1 base to trimming and J lost 4 bases, with 12 bases between them. The CDR3 protein is CASSLVGENSDTQYF. The CDR3 DNA follows: TGTGCCAGCAGCTTAGTAGGGGAGAACTCAGATACGCAGTATTTT. Full variable domain (missing parts from reference TRBV7-9 and TRBJ2-3): DTGVSQNPRHKITKRGQNVTFRCDPISEHNRLYWYRQTLGQGPEFLTYFQNEAQLEKSRLLSDRFSAERPKGSFSTLEIQRTEQGDSAMYLCASSLVGENSDTQYFGPGTRLTVL.

The genes are TRBV19 and TRBJ2-7; a weak D match, TRBD1 (6 bases). This CDR3 is built from 17 residues. Trimming removed 4 bases from V and 3 bases from J, with 22 bases in between. Germline loops: CDR1 LNHDA, CDR2 SQIVND (reference sequence). As DNA, the CDR3 is TGTGCCAGTAGTACCAGGGGTCGGAGTTCCGCGGACTACGAGCAGTACTTC. It encodes CASSTRGRSSADYEQYF.

The chain recombines TRBV19 with TRBJ1-1, with 12 bases fitting TRBD1. CDR3 size: 15 residues. V was clipped by 6 bases and J by 7 bases; unmatched bases: 9. Per the germline V gene, CDR1 is LNHDA and CDR2 is SQIVND (reference sequence). The CDR3 DNA sequence: TGTGCCAGTAGATGGGGACAGGGGGCGCTGGGTGAAGCTTTCTTT. Amino acids: CASRWGQGALGEAFF.

The chain carries TRBV4-3 and TRBJ1-5; 7 bases align to TRBD1. The CDR3 consists of 14 residues. The germline gives CDR1 LGHNA, CDR2 YSLEER. The V and J ends lost 3 bases and 5 bases, in that order; junction bases with no gene match: 4. The CDR3 DNA reads TGCGCCAGCAGCCATTACAGGGGTGATCAGCCCCAGCATTTT. Its translation is CASSHYRGDQPQHF.

The genes are TRBV7-8 and TRBJ2-5; 9 nucleotides align to TRBD1. The CDR3 has 21 amino acids. The trim removed 1 base at V and 3 bases at J, leaving 21 bases unmatched. Per the germline V gene, CDR1 is SGHVS and CDR2 is FQNEAQ. Written as DNA, the CDR3 is TGTGCCAGCAGCTTAGTTGGGTTCTTGAAGGGGGACAGGGACCTTGAAGAGACCCAGTACTTC. Its protein is CASSLVGFLKGDRDLEETQYF.

The rearrangement uses TRBV27 and TRBJ2-7; 13 nucleotides agree with TRBD2. Germline loops: CDR1 MNHEY, CDR2 SMNVEV (reference sequence). V was pared by 6 bases and J by 6 bases, with 8 bases of the junction left unmatched. The length of the CDR3 is 15 residues. This CDR3 is CASSHPRLAGGEQYF. The CDR3 DNA reads TGTGCCAGCAGCCACCCCCGACTAGCGGGAGGCGAGCAGTACTTC.

The rearrangement joins TRBV5-4 to TRBJ2-5; 7 nucleotides line up with TRBD2. With V trimmed by 4 bases and J by 3 bases, 21 bases remained unmatched. The CDR3 runs to 19 residues. Germline V gene sequence: CDR1 SGHNT, CDR2 YYREEE (reference sequence). Here the CDR3 reads CASSPTPRGLLEIKETQYF. The CDR3 DNA follows: TGTGCCAGCAGCCCGACCCCGAGGGGACTACTTGAAATTAAAGAGACCCAGTACTTC.

As to this clone: Other DNA sequences in the sample encode the same CDR3. The chain recombines TRBV4-1 with TRBJ2-7; 10 bases fit TRBD1. Germline V gene sequence: CDR1 MGHRA, CDR2 YSYEKL. The CDR3 length is 15 residues. V was pared by 3 bases and J by 2 bases, with 4 bases of the junction left unmatched. In DNA, the CDR3 is TGCGCCAGCAGCCAGGCCGGGACAGGGGCCTACGAGCAGTACTTC. This gives the protein CASSQAGTGAYEQYF.

This rearrangement joins TRBV6-5 to TRBJ2-7; 7 bases are a match to TRBD2. The junction had 8 bases not matched to a gene; V was cut back by 6 bases and J by 0 bases. Germline lookup yields CDR1 MNHEY and CDR2 SVGAGI. This CDR3 contains 15 residues. The CDR3 coding sequence is TGTGCCAGCAGCCAGACTAGCTCTGGCTCCTACGAGCAGTACTTC. It specifies CASSQTSSGSYEQYF.

This rearrangement joins TRBV5-1 to TRBJ2-7, with D perhaps assigned TRBD1 or TRBD2 (6 bases each). Trimming shortened V by 4 bases and J by 0 bases, and 11 bases separated the two germline ends. There are 14 residues in the CDR3. Per the germline V gene, CDR1 is SGHRS and CDR2 is YFSETQ. This CDR3 reads CASSVGGSSYEQYF. The CDR3 DNA is TGCGCCAGCAGCGTCGGGGGCTCCTCCTACGAGCAGTACTTC.

The rearrangement uses TRBV29-1 and TRBJ1-3, with D tentatively TRBD1 (6 bases). Germline V CDR1 and CDR2: SQVTM, ANQGSEA. This CDR3 is 15 amino acids long. Trimming stripped 2 bases from V and 0 bases from J, with 11 bases between. The CDR3 spells CSVELRGPSGNTIYF. In DNA, the CDR3 is TGCAGCGTTGAACTCAGGGGTCCCTCTGGAAACACCATATATTTT.

The CDR3 here is CASSYSGQGRWETQYF. The CDR3 DNA reads as TGTGCCAGCAGTTACTCCGGGCAGGGCCGCTGGGAGACCCAGTACTTC. The rearrangement joins TRBV6-6 to TRBJ2-5, with D possibly being TRBD1 (5 bases). Germline CDR1 MNHNY, CDR2 SVGAGI (reference sequence). The CDR3 has 16 amino acids. The germline V and J ends were trimmed by 0 bases and 5 bases, with 16 bases remaining between them.

The gene calls are TRBV4-3 and TRBJ2-7; no reliable D call. Deletions cut 0 bases from V and 2 bases from J, with 11 bases between. Germline V gene sequence: CDR1 LGHNA, CDR2 YSLEER. The CDR3 sequence is 15 residues long. The CDR3, as DNA: TGCGCCAGCAGCCAAGATCTAGACCAAACCTACGAGCAGTACTTC. The encoded protein is CASSQDLDQTYEQYF.

The rearrangement joins TRBV6-5 to TRBJ1-2; a weak D match, TRBD1 (5 bases). V was cut by 0 bases and J by 8 bases, with 16 bases left in between. The CDR3 is made up of 15 amino acids. Germline-derived CDR1 and CDR2 are MNHEY and SVGAGI. The CDR3 DNA reads TGTGCCAGCAGTTACTCGATCCCGCAGGGCGGCGGCTACACCTTC. As protein: CASSYSIPQGGGYTF.

This clone appeared once. This chain joins TRBV7-9 and TRBJ2-7, with no clear D. CDR3 length: 14 amino acids. CDR1 and CDR2 (germline): SEHNR, FQNEAQ (reference sequence). V lost 5 bases to trimming and J lost 3 bases, with 14 bases between them. This CDR3 is CASSPLGGSYEQYF. For the CDR3, the DNA is TGTGCCAGCAGCCCGCTCGGTGGCAGCTACGAGCAGTACTTC. The entire variable domain, with the rest obtained from reference TRBV7-9 and TRBJ2-7, is as follows: DTGVSQNPRHKITKRGQNVTFRCDPISEHNRLYWYRQTLGQGPEFLTYFQNEAQLEKSRLLSDRFSAERPKGSFSTLEIQRTEQGDSAMYLCASSPLGGSYEQYFGPGTRLTVT.

Of note for this clone: The identical CDR3 is also encoded by other nucleotide sequences in the sample. The J gene is TRBJ2-7, the V gene TRBV27; either TRBD1 or TRBD2 may supply D (5 bases each). V lost 4 bases to trimming and J lost 2 bases, with 6 bases between them. Germline V gives CDR1 MNHEY, CDR2 SMNVEV (reference sequence). The CDR3 is made up of 12 amino acids. The CDR3 region has the DNA TGTGCCAGCAGTTCGGGACCCTACGAGCAGTACTTC. Translated, it gives CASSSGPYEQYF.

This chain joins TRBV9 and TRBJ2-3, with D maybe TRBD2 (7 bases). Germline lookup yields CDR1 SGDLS and CDR2 YYNGEE. This CDR3 is 16 amino acids long. V gave up 4 bases and J gave up 2 bases, with 17 bases separating them. The DNA of the CDR3 is TGTGCCAGCAGCACTAGAGGGGGGGAGTCCACAGATACGCAGTATTTT. This sequence encodes CASSTRGGESTDTQYF.

The V and J genes are TRBV29-1 and TRBJ2-7; 7 nucleotides agree with TRBD2. V was pared by 4 bases and J by 0 bases, with 12 bases of the junction left unmatched. The germline V gene encodes CDR1 SQVTM and CDR2 ANQGSEA. The CDR3 has 16 amino acids. The CDR3 protein is CSVGGGTGTVSYEQYF. CDR3 nucleotide sequence: TGCAGCGTTGGGGGGGGAACCGGGACCGTCTCCTACGAGCAGTACTTC.

This clone was seen once. The CDR3 is CASSLSATGGYTF. CDR3 nucleotides: TGTGCCAGCAGCTTATCTGCTACCGGCGGCTACACCTTC. The chain links TRBV11-1 to TRBJ1-2; no definite D call. Trimming stripped 2 bases from V and 8 bases from J, with 12 bases between. The CDR3 sequence is 13 residues long. Germline V gene sequence: CDR1 SGHAT, CDR2 FQDESV (reference sequence). Filled out from reference TRBV11-1 and TRBJ1-2, the complete variable domain reads EAEVAQSPRYKITEKSQAVAFWCDPISGHATLYWYRQILGQGPELLVQFQDESVVDDSQLPKDRFSAERLKGVDSTLKIQPAELGDSAMYLCASSLSATGGYTFGSGTRLTVV.

The chain links TRBV27 to TRBJ2-7; possible D gene TRBD1, 5 bases. V was cut by 5 bases and J by 3 bases, with 14 bases left in between. Looked up from germline, CDR1 is MNHEY and CDR2 is SMNVEV (reference sequence). The CDR3 is 14 amino acids. Here the CDR3 reads CASSTQGWGYEQYF. DNA of the CDR3: TGTGCCAGCAGTACTCAGGGCTGGGGCTACGAGCAGTACTTC.

V usage is TRBV7-9 and J usage is TRBJ2-3; the D gene is possibly TRBD2 (6 bases). This CDR3 contains 15 residues. Germline V gene data show CDR1 as SEHNR and CDR2 as FQNEAQ (reference sequence). V was cut by 4 bases and J by 0 bases, with 11 bases left in between. CDR3 sequence: CASSSTGGSTDTQYF. The DNA of the CDR3 is TGTGCCAGCAGCTCTACCGGGGGAAGCACAGATACGCAGTATTTT.

The V gene is TRBV29-1, the J gene TRBJ2-7; no reliable D call. This CDR3 has 13 residues. The V gene lost 2 bases and the J gene lost 5 bases, with 13 bases spanning the gap. The germline CDR1 and CDR2 sequences are SQVTM and ANQGSEA. CDR3 residues: CSVENLGRDEQYF. The DNA for the CDR3 is TGCAGCGTTGAAAACCTGGGTCGGGACGAGCAGTACTTC.

V gene TRBV5-6 combines with J gene TRBJ2-2; 7 nucleotides line up with TRBD2. The trim removed 4 bases at V and 6 bases at J, leaving 12 bases unmatched. The CDR3 length is 16 residues. Per the germline V gene, CDR1 is SGHDT and CDR2 is YYEEEE. CDR3 sequence reads: CASSPGPSGRAGELFF. CDR3 sequence (DNA): TGTGCCAGCAGCCCGGGCCCTAGCGGTCGCGCCGGGGAGCTGTTTTTT.

The chain couples TRBV11-2 to TRBJ2-3, with D tentatively TRBD1 (6 bases). CDR1 SGHAT and CDR2 FQNNGV come from the germline V gene. This CDR3 has 14 amino acids. V lost 6 bases, J lost 3 bases, and 13 bases lay in between. CDR3: CASSPTGFTDTQYF. DNA of the CDR3: TGTGCCAGCAGTCCCACAGGGTTTACAGATACGCAGTATTTT.